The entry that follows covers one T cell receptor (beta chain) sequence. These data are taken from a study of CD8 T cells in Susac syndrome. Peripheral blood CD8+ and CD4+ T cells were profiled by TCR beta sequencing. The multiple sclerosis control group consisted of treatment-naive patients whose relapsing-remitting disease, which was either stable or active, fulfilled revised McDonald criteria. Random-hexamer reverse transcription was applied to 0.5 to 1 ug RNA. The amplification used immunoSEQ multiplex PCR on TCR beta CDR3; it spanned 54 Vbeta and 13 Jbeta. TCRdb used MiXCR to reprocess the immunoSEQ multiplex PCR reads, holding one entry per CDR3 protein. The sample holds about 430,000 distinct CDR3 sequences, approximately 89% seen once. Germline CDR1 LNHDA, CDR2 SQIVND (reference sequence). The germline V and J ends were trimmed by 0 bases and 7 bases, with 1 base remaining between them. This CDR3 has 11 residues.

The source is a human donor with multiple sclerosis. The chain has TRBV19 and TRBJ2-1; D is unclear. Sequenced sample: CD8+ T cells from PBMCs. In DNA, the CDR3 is TGTGCCAGTAGTATAGAGAATGAGCAGTTCTTC. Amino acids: CASSIENEQFF.